These 27 T cell receptor beta chains were all obtained from the same sample, sequenced in a study of blood T cell repertoires in COVID-19. The table came from immunoSEQ multiplex PCR; TCRdb's copy has only in-frame clones and leaves some out. Among around 110,000 clones listed, roughly nine tenths were seen once. Sequenced input: peripheral blood. Every receptor here comes from a human donor with active COVID-19. The donor label of this sample is uncertain.

The chain has TRBV18 and TRBJ1-2, with D unresolved. The ends were cut back, 1 base at V and 0 bases at J, with 12 bases in the middle. CDR3 length equals 16 residues. Germline loops: CDR1 KGHSH, CDR2 LQKENI. The DNA for the CDR3 is TGTGCCAGCTCACCACTTCCCCGGGAGGCTAACTATGGCTACACCTTC. Amino acid sequence: CASSPLPREANYGYTF.

This chain connects TRBV7-9 to TRBJ2-4, with 9 nucleotides matching TRBD2. V shed 5 bases, J shed 7 bases, and the junction held 6 bases outside the gene matches. This CDR3 contains 14 residues. Germline loops: CDR1 SEHNR, CDR2 FQNEAQ (reference sequence). CDR3 sequence reads: CASSPGTSLNIQYF. As DNA, the CDR3 is TGTGCCAGCAGCCCAGGGACTAGCCTGAACATTCAGTACTTC.

The V call is TRBV30, the J call TRBJ1-1; D gene ambiguous. CDR1 GTSNPN and CDR2 SVGIG come from the germline V gene (reference sequence). The CDR3 totals 12 residues. V was cut by 0 bases and J by 4 bases, with 6 bases left in between. The CDR3 protein is CAWSVLGTEAFF. Here the CDR3 DNA reads TGTGCCTGGAGTGTTCTAGGCACTGAAGCTTTCTTT. Filled out from reference TRBV30 and TRBJ1-1, the complete variable domain reads SQTIHQWPATLVQPVGSPLSLECTVEGTSNPNLYWYRQAAGRGLQLLFYSVGIGQISSEVPQNLSASRPQDRQFILSSKKLLLSDSGFYLCAWSVLGTEAFFGQGTRLTVV.

The chain combines TRBV9 with TRBJ2-1; 8 bases fit TRBD2. The CDR3 runs to 17 residues. V trimming: 3 bases; J trimming: 9 bases; junction bases outside the gene matches: 17. Germline-derived CDR1 and CDR2 are SGDLS and YYNGEE. The CDR3 region is CASSADGGGARLSEQFF. CDR3 in DNA: TGTGCCAGCAGCGCCGACGGGGGGGGCGCACGGTTAAGTGAGCAGTTCTTC.

V usage is TRBV7-2 and J usage is TRBJ2-7, with 9 bases identical to TRBD2. From germline, CDR1 is SGHTA and CDR2 FQGNSA. Unmatched junction bases numbered 5, after V lost 5 bases and J lost 3 bases. The CDR3 is 14 amino acids. The CDR3 region is CASSAGLANYEQYF. CDR3 coding DNA: TGTGCCAGCAGCGCCGGACTAGCGAACTACGAGCAGTACTTC.

The chain links TRBV2 to TRBJ2-1; D remains unclear. The CDR3 is made up of 11 amino acids. V lost 6 bases, J lost 7 bases, and 7 bases lay in between. In germline, CDR1 is SNHLY, CDR2 FYNNEI. CDR3 residues: CASSETNEQFF. CDR3 DNA: TGTGCCAGCAGCGAGACTAATGAGCAGTTCTTC.

This rearrangement joins TRBV4-2 to TRBJ2-7, with 7 nucleotides matching TRBD1. Germline lookup yields CDR1 LGHNA and CDR2 YNFKEQ. V lost 0 bases and J lost 0; bases outside the gene matches: 2. The CDR3 covers 15 residues. CDR3 DNA: TGTGCCAGCAGCCAAGATGGGACAGACTCCTACGAGCAGTACTTC. Amino acids: CASSQDGTDSYEQYF.

J is TRBJ2-1 and V is TRBV18; TRBD2 agrees at 10 bases. Germline V lookup: CDR1 KGHSH, CDR2 LQKENI. The CDR3 extends over 16 amino acids. V was clipped by 2 bases and J by 6 bases; unmatched bases: 7. CDR3 residues: CASSPSPLAGFNEQFF. Written as DNA, the CDR3 is TGTGCCAGCTCACCAAGTCCACTAGCGGGGTTCAATGAGCAGTTCTTC.

The V gene is TRBV4-3, the J gene TRBJ2-1, with TRBD2 matching 10 bases. Looked up from germline, CDR1 is LGHNA and CDR2 is YSLEER. The CDR3 is made up of 16 amino acids. Germline trimming cut 0 bases from V and 7 bases from J; bases unmatched to any gene: 6. This CDR3 is CASSQEFTSGINEQFF. The CDR3 DNA follows: TGCGCCAGCAGCCAAGAATTTACTAGCGGGATTAATGAGCAGTTCTTC.

This clone was seen only once. The rearrangement joins TRBV5-1 to TRBJ1-4; D is unresolved. The V end was cut by 1 base, the J end by 3 bases, with 7 bases between. Per the germline V gene, CDR1 is SGHRS and CDR2 is YFSETQ. The CDR3 runs to 14 residues. Here the CDR3 DNA reads TGCGCCAGCAGCTTGTCGGCGGCTAATGAAAAACTGTTTTTT. Encoded protein: CASSLSAANEKLFF.

The chain is built from TRBV25-1 and TRBJ1-6; 7 bases align to TRBD1. Germline loops: CDR1 MGHDK, CDR2 SYGVNS. The CDR3 contains 14 residues. Losses at the gene ends were 7 bases for V and 7 bases for J; bases not matched to a gene: 7. The CDR3 loop reads CASNTRGWNSPLHF. In DNA, the CDR3 is TGTGCCAGCAACACCAGGGGGTGGAATTCACCCCTCCACTTT. Complete variable domain (other parts from reference TRBV25-1 and TRBJ1-6): EADIYQTPRYLVIGTGKKITLECSQTMGHDKMYWYQQDPGMELHLIHYSYGVNSTEKGDLSSESTVSRIRTEHFPLTLESARPSHTSQYLCASNTRGWNSPLHFGNGTRLTVT.

This sequence joins TRBV4-3 and TRBJ2-7, with D possibly TRBD1 on 6 matching bases. With 2 bases removed from V and 0 bases from J, the gap between germline ends came to 11 bases. The CDR3 consists of 15 residues. Germline V gene sequence: CDR1 LGHNA, CDR2 YSLEER. The CDR3 sequence: CASSQRPDSSYEQYF. Written as DNA, the CDR3 is TGCGCCAGCAGCCAAAGACCGGACAGCTCCTACGAGCAGTACTTC.

The chain is built from TRBV6-6 and TRBJ1-2; D is perhaps TRBD1 (5 bases). This CDR3 has 12 residues. The V end was cut by 6 bases, the J end by 4 bases, with 9 bases between. Germline CDR1 MNHNY, CDR2 SVGAGI (reference sequence). CDR3 in DNA: TGTGCCAGCAGCCTTGACAGCTATGGCTACACCTTC. Translating it yields CASSLDSYGYTF.

The chain recombines TRBV6-1 with TRBJ2-5; TRBD2 is a possible D gene (6 bases). Trimming left V 4 bases short and J 3 bases short, with 21 bases between. Germline assignment: CDR1 MNHNS and CDR2 SASEGT. This CDR3 has 17 amino acids. CDR3 in DNA: TGTGCCAGCAGTGGCCCCATTCGGGGGACGGGGGAAGAGACCCAGTACTTC. It is translated as CASSGPIRGTGEETQYF.

The chain is built from TRBV5-6 and TRBJ2-1; 7 bases fit TRBD2. CDR1 SGHDT and CDR2 YYEEEE come from the germline V gene. The ends lost 2 bases at V and 9 bases at J; junction bases unmatched: 17. This CDR3 contains 17 residues. CDR3 in DNA: TGTGCCAGCAGCTTAGATGGTGGACTAGTTAAGATGGGTGAGCAGTTCTTC. Protein: CASSLDGGLVKMGEQFF.

J is TRBJ2-5 and V is TRBV27; D is uncertain. CDR1 MNHEY and CDR2 SMNVEV come from the germline V gene (reference sequence). V lost 3 bases and J lost 5, with 13 bases in between. The CDR3 totals 14 residues. CDR3 nucleotide sequence: TGTGCCAGCAGTTTGGGTCGCGGTTTGGAGACCCAGTACTTC. Translating gives CASSLGRGLETQYF.

The CDR3 spells CASSWSGTVYEQYF. The CDR3 bases are TGTGCCAGCAGCTGGTCCGGGACAGTCTACGAGCAGTACTTC. This chain joins TRBV5-4 and TRBJ2-7, with TRBD1 identical over 7 bases. The length of the CDR3 is 14 residues. V shed 3 bases, J shed 3 bases, and the junction held 6 bases outside the gene matches. The germline gives CDR1 SGHNT, CDR2 YYREEE (reference sequence). The variable domain in full, with the rest retrieved from reference TRBV5-4 and TRBJ2-7, is ETGVTQSPTHLIKTRGQQVTLRCSSQSGHNTVSWYQQALGQGPQFIFQYYREEENGRGNFPPRFSGLQFPNYSSELNVNALELDDSALYLCASSWSGTVYEQYFGPGTRLTVT.

V gene TRBV11-2 combines with J gene TRBJ2-1; the D is unclear. Germline values: CDR1 SGHAT, CDR2 FQNNGV. The CDR3 loop spans 17 amino acids. Between the trimmed V and J ends, which lost 2 bases and 0 bases, there was a span of 14 bases. The CDR3: CASSLWRLPPSYNEQFF. The CDR3 DNA follows: TGTGCCAGCAGCTTATGGCGACTTCCCCCCTCCTACAATGAGCAGTTCTTC.

The chain links TRBV11-3 to TRBJ1-6; no definite D call. The CDR3 runs to 14 residues. Trimming stripped 3 bases from V and 5 bases from J, with 8 bases between. Looked up from germline, CDR1 is SGHNT and CDR2 is YENEEA. CDR3 amino acids: CASSFSGNNSPLHF. Here the CDR3 DNA reads TGTGCCAGCAGCTTCAGCGGGAATAATTCACCCCTCCACTTT.

On this clone: An end of the junction differs from the germline gene, which may be a read error. The chain couples TRBV13 to TRBJ1-2; 8 nucleotides match TRBD1. The length of the CDR3 is 15 residues. From germline, CDR1 is PRHDT and CDR2 FYEKMQ (reference sequence). The CDR3 reads CASSLGQGSGYGYTF. CDR3 DNA sequence: TGTGCCAGCAGCCTAGGACAGGGCAGTGGCTATGGCTACACCTTC. The full variable domain, its missing parts supplied by reference TRBV13 and TRBJ1-2, is AAGVIQSPRHLIKEKRETATLKCYPIPRHDTVYWYQQGPGQDPQFLISFYEKMQSDKGSIPDRFSAQQFSDYHSELNMSSLELGDSALYFCASSLGQGSGYGYTFGSGTRLTVV.

The chain links TRBV5-1 to TRBJ1-2, with 10 bases aligning to TRBD1. The CDR3 spans 17 residues. Trimming at V came to 4 bases and at J to 4 bases, leaving 13 bases not matched to a gene. Germline values: CDR1 SGHRS, CDR2 YFSETQ. The CDR3 region has the DNA TGCGCCAGCAGCCTTACCGGGACAGGGGAGCAGGGCTATGGCTACACCTTC. This codes for CASSLTGTGEQGYGYTF.

The J gene is TRBJ2-7, the V gene TRBV11-2, with D perhaps matching TRBD1 (6 bases). Trimming stripped 2 bases from V and 2 bases from J, with 13 bases between. The CDR3 spans 15 residues. Germline V lookup: CDR1 SGHAT, CDR2 FQNNGV. The CDR3 here is CASSLRGSPTYEQYF. CDR3 sequence (DNA): TGTGCCAGCAGCTTAAGGGGGTCCCCAACCTACGAGCAGTACTTC.

The V and J genes are TRBV7-2 and TRBJ2-3; 10 bases match TRBD2. The CDR3 is made up of 17 amino acids. CDR1 and CDR2 from the germline V gene are SGHTA and FQGNSA. J gave up 5 bases and V 2 bases, and 10 bases lay outside the gene matches. In DNA, the CDR3 is TGTGCCAGCAGCTTAATGAGAGCGGGGGGGCCGCGAGATACGCAGTATTTT. This codes for CASSLMRAGGPRDTQYF.

The chain joins TRBV19 to TRBJ2-7; no firm D call. The V gene lost 3 bases and the J gene lost 6 bases, with 9 bases spanning the gap. Germline values: CDR1 LNHDA, CDR2 SQIVND (reference sequence). This CDR3 spans 12 amino acids. The CDR3 sequence is CASSMVPGEQYF. CDR3 nucleotides: TGTGCCAGTAGTATGGTTCCAGGCGAGCAGTACTTC. The variable domain in full, completed from reference TRBV19 and TRBJ2-7, reads DGGITQSPKYLFRKEGQNVTLSCEQNLNHDAMYWYRQDPGQGLRLIYYSQIVNDFQKGDIAEGYSVSREKKESFPLTVTSAQKNPTAFYLCASSMVPGEQYFGPGTRLTVT.

Here the CDR3 reads CASSSDRGVIYGYTF. The CDR3 DNA reads TGTGCCAGCAGCTCCGACAGGGGCGTGATCTATGGCTACACCTTC. J is TRBJ1-2 and V is TRBV5-4; 8 bases fit TRBD1. The V and J ends lost 3 bases and 4 bases, in that order; junction bases with no gene match: 8. The CDR3 is 15 residues long. The germline V gene has CDR1 SGHNT and CDR2 YYREEE (reference sequence). Combining the CDR3 with reference TRBV5-4 and TRBJ1-2 gives the whole variable domain ETGVTQSPTHLIKTRGQQVTLRCSSQSGHNTVSWYQQALGQGPQFIFQYYREEENGRGNFPPRFSGLQFPNYSSELNVNALELDDSALYLCASSSDRGVIYGYTFGSGTRLTVV.

This clone was detected only once. V gene TRBV3-1 (or the pseudogene TRBV3-2) combines with J gene TRBJ1-3; TRBD1 might be the D (5 bases). The V gene lost 1 base and the J gene lost 1 base, with 8 bases spanning the gap. Per the germline V gene, CDR1 is LGHDT and CDR2 is YNNKEL (reference sequence). This CDR3 region has 15 residues. The CDR3 loop is CASSQGQGSGNTIYF. CDR3 in DNA: TGTGCCAGCAGCCAAGGGCAGGGTTCTGGAAACACCATATATTTT.

The chain uses TRBV7-9 and TRBJ1-4, with 8 bases matching TRBD1. The CDR3 loop spans 14 amino acids. Germline V gene sequence: CDR1 SEHNR, CDR2 FQNEAQ (reference sequence). Unmatched junction bases numbered 7, after V lost 3 bases and J lost 10 bases. CDR3: CASSFGTGAPKLFF. The CDR3 bases are TGTGCCAGCAGCTTCGGGACAGGTGCCCCAAAACTGTTTTTT.